The next 17 T cell receptor beta chains were all read from a single sample in a study of graft-versus-host responses after intestinal transplantation. Produced via immunoSEQ multiplex PCR; TCRdb's table is partial and in-frame only. The sample has about 92,000 clones, around 86% seen once; the top ten hold about 18%. The antigens for these receptors are not known. The sample here was unstimulated CD8+ T cells sorted from spleen or lymph node cells, taken before intestinal transplant. The receptors were sampled from a human donor who received an intestinal transplant.

The chain's CDR3 is CATQAPTYEQYF. CDR3 DNA: TGTGCCACACAGGCACCGACCTACGAGCAGTACTTC. This sequence joins TRBV28 and TRBJ2-7, with TRBD1 as a possible D gene (5 bases). The CDR3 totals 12 residues. CDR1 is MDHEN and CDR2 is SYDVKM in the germline V gene. V lost 10 bases and J 2 bases, leaving 12 bases between the germline ends.

Notes on this clone: Mismatch with germline at one junction end may stem from a read error. The CDR3 DNA sequence: TGTGCCAGCAGCTTAGTCGAAGAGGCCCAGTACTTC. Amino acid sequence: CASSLVEEAQYF. The V call is TRBV7-9, the J call TRBJ2-5; D not certain. CDR3 length: 12 residues. Per germline, CDR1 SEHNR and CDR2 FQNEAQ (reference sequence).

The rearrangement uses TRBV7-7 and TRBJ2-5; D might be TRBD1 (5 bases). V dropped 0 bases and J dropped 3 bases, with 14 bases sitting between them. CDR1 and CDR2 from the germline V gene are SSHAT and FNYEAQ (reference sequence). The CDR3 contains 16 residues. The DNA for the CDR3 is TGTGCCAGCAGCTTAGCCGACACCCAGGGAAAAGAGACCCAGTACTTC. It is translated as CASSLADTQGKETQYF.

This rearrangement joins TRBV30 to TRBJ2-5, with TRBD2 matching 11 bases. Looked up from germline, CDR1 is GTSNPN and CDR2 is SVGIG (reference sequence). This CDR3 spans 13 amino acids. The trim removed 1 base at V and 8 bases at J, leaving 3 bases unmatched. DNA for the CDR3: TGTGCCTGGAGTGAACTAGCGGGAGCCACCCAGTACTTC. Residues: CAWSELAGATQYF.

CDR3 region: CASSLKGGGSTDTQYF. As DNA, the CDR3 is TGCGCCAGCAGCTTGAAGGGGGGAGGGAGCACAGATACGCAGTATTTT. The V and J genes are TRBV5-1 and TRBJ2-3; TRBD2 might be the D (7 bases). The V end lost 1 base, the J end lost 0 bases, and 12 bases lay between the germline ends. Per the germline V gene, CDR1 is SGHRS and CDR2 is YFSETQ. CDR3 length equals 16 residues.

The V and J genes are TRBV4-1 and TRBJ2-4; D uncertain. The CDR3 sequence is 16 residues long. Between the trimmed V and J ends, which lost 1 base and 0 bases, there was a span of 10 bases. Germline V gene sequence: CDR1 MGHRA, CDR2 YSYEKL. CDR3 in DNA: TGCGCCAGCAGCCAAGTCGGAACACTAGCCAAAAACATTCAGTACTTC. Its protein product is CASSQVGTLAKNIQYF.

The chain has TRBV14 and TRBJ2-3; TRBD2 matches at 13 bases. Germline CDR1 reads SGHDN; CDR2 reads FVKESK. V was clipped by 3 bases and J by 1 base; unmatched bases: 10. This CDR3 is built from 19 residues. The CDR3 region is CASSQGLAGLTAGTDTQYF. CDR3 sequence (DNA): TGTGCCAGCAGCCAGGGACTAGCGGGACTTACCGCCGGCACAGATACGCAGTATTTT.

V usage is TRBV10-3 and J usage is TRBJ2-2, with D unclear. The germline V gene encodes CDR1 ENHRY and CDR2 SYGVKD. CDR3 length: 16 residues. V shed 0 bases and J shed 5 bases, with 13 bases lying between them. CDR3 sequence reads: CAISESYLATTGELFF. The CDR3 DNA sequence: TGTGCCATCAGTGAGTCGTATTTGGCAACTACCGGGGAGCTGTTTTTT.

The V gene is TRBV19, the J gene TRBJ2-7; 9 nucleotides line up with TRBD1. Per the germline V gene, CDR1 is LNHDA and CDR2 is SQIVND (reference sequence). V was clipped by 8 bases and J by 2 bases; unmatched bases: 7. This CDR3 is built from 14 residues. The CDR3 bases are TGTGCCAGTCGACCGGGACAGGGAGCCTACGAGCAGTACTTC. Amino acids: CASRPGQGAYEQYF.

A few counts support this clone. The rearrangement uses TRBV27 and TRBJ1-1, with D possibly TRBD1 on 5 matching bases. This CDR3 region has 15 residues. Germline loops: CDR1 MNHEY, CDR2 SMNVEV (reference sequence). V dropped 5 bases and J dropped 3 bases, with 16 bases sitting between them. The CDR3 protein is CASSGWGGGDTEAFF. In nucleotides, the CDR3 is TGTGCCAGCAGTGGCTGGGGGGGAGGGGACACTGAAGCTTTCTTT.

The gene calls are TRBV4-1 and TRBJ1-5, with D unresolved. The CDR3 contains 14 residues. CDR1 and CDR2 (germline): MGHRA, YSYEKL. V was pared by 1 base and J by 3 bases, with 7 bases between. CDR3 amino acids: CASSQAAFNQPQHF. As DNA, the CDR3 is TGCGCCAGCAGCCAAGCGGCGTTCAATCAGCCCCAGCATTTT.

The V gene is TRBV2, the J gene TRBJ2-5; D remains unclear. The CDR3 totals 9 residues. With 10 bases removed from V and 7 bases from J, the gap between germline ends came to 7 bases. Germline V gene sequence: CDR1 SNHLY, CDR2 FYNNEI. The CDR3 DNA reads as TGTGCCACCCTCGGGACCCAGTACTTC. Protein product: CATLGTQYF.

CDR3 region: CASGRGQGFRSPLHF. CDR3 bases: TGTGCCAGCGGGAGGGGACAGGGTTTTAGATCACCCCTCCACTTT. The chain uses TRBV2 and TRBJ1-6, with 9 bases aligning to TRBD1. This CDR3 spans 15 amino acids. Germline CDR1 SNHLY, CDR2 FYNNEI. The V and J ends lost 8 bases and 10 bases, in that order; junction bases with no gene match: 12.

This chain uses TRBV5-1 with TRBJ2-7; 7 nucleotides match TRBD2. Germline V gene data show CDR1 as SGHRS and CDR2 as YFSETQ. Trimming removed 0 bases from V and 0 bases from J; junction bases left unmatched: 3. The CDR3 runs 15 residues. The CDR3 DNA follows: TGCGCCAGCAGCTTGGGTGGCGGGGGCTCCTACGAGCAGTACTTC. Its protein is CASSLGGGGSYEQYF.

This rearrangement joins TRBV4-1 to TRBJ2-7; D is unclear. Germline CDR1 is MGHRA and CDR2 is YSYEKL. This CDR3 is 12 amino acids long. Trimming took 0 bases from V and 5 from J, leaving 5 bases between them. The CDR3 bases are TGCGCCAGCAGCCAAGATGGCCACGAGCAGTACTTC. This encodes CASSQDGHEQYF.

J is TRBJ1-2 and V is TRBV2; TRBD1 might be the D (5 bases). Trimming removed 7 bases from V and 2 bases from J, with 14 bases in between. This CDR3 has 14 amino acids. CDR1 is SNHLY and CDR2 is FYNNEI in the germline V gene. The chain's CDR3 is CASTKGTGNYGYTF. The CDR3 DNA reads as TGTGCCAGCACCAAGGGGACGGGAAACTATGGCTACACCTTC.

This chain connects TRBV6-5 to TRBJ2-7, with TRBD1 matching 9 bases. J was trimmed by 2 bases and V by 4 bases; bases with no gene match: 6. The CDR3 contains 15 residues. Germline V CDR1 and CDR2: MNHEY, SVGAGI. The CDR3 coding sequence is TGTGCCAGCAGTTTCGGGACAGGGTTAACCTACGAGCAGTACTTC. Amino acids: CASSFGTGLTYEQYF.